The 20 T cell receptor beta chains listed next were all sequenced from one sample in a study of spatial heterogeneity in lung cancer. Study-level points and caveats: Higher tumor mutation counts went along with higher counts of expanded intratumoral alpha and beta TCRs.

One entry per CDR3 protein results from TCRdb running MiXCR on the 5' RACE reads. The sample records 1,200 to 1,500 distinct CDR3 sequences, 10% to 15% being singletons. Antigens for these TCRs are unknown. The sample's time point: sample taken at primary tumor resection. The sample was lung tumor tissue, taken at surgery. All receptors derive from a female donor with early-stage non-small cell lung cancer.

In its sample, this clonotype is medium-sized. Found in a library prepared for alpha chains, this beta chain is an off-target read, and its abundance has little meaning. The chain recombines TRBV29-1 with TRBJ2-5; D ambiguous. The germline V gene has CDR1 SQVTM and CDR2 ANQGSEA. Trimming took 6 bases from V and 0 from J, leaving 11 bases between them. CDR3 length equals 13 residues. The CDR3 DNA is TGCAGCGTATTGGGCCATTACCAAGAGACCCAGTACTTC. Protein product: CSVLGHYQETQYF.

This clonotype was seen ten or more times. Since it is a stray read in a library aimed at alpha chains, this beta chain has a size that is not meaningful. The V and J genes are TRBV11-2 and TRBJ2-7; D unresolved. With 4 bases removed from V and 2 bases from J, the gap between germline ends came to 15 bases. Germline V lookup: CDR1 SGHAT, CDR2 FQNNGV. CDR3 length: 15 residues. The CDR3 here is CASSSTVDMAYEQYF. In nucleotides, the CDR3 is TGTGCCAGCAGCTCCACGGTGGATATGGCCTACGAGCAGTACTTC.

Notes on this clonotype: With the library built for alpha chains, this beta chain is off target and its frequency is not meaningful. The chain joins TRBV24-1 to TRBJ2-1; D remains unclear. The CDR3 sequence is 14 residues long. Germline V gene data show CDR1 as KGHDR and CDR2 as SFDVKD. Trimming cost V 4 bases and J 8 bases, with 14 bases left between them. CDR3 sequence reads: CATSDPTESDEQFF. The CDR3 region has the DNA TGTGCCACCAGTGACCCGACGGAATCGGATGAGCAGTTCTTC.

This clonotype is deemed medium-sized (0.01 to 0.1%). In a library made to pick up alpha chains, this beta chain is a stray read with a size that means little. V and J are TRBV10-1 and TRBJ2-7, with 7 bases that match TRBD2. The CDR3 consists of 13 residues. CDR1 is WNHNN and CDR2 is SYGVQD in the germline V gene (reference sequence). V shed 6 bases, J shed 3 bases, and the junction held 5 bases outside the gene matches. As DNA, the CDR3 is TGCGCCAGCAGCCCTGCTAGCGGCTACGAGCAGTACTTC. Translating it yields CASSPASGYEQYF.

For this clonotype: With the library built for alpha chains, this beta chain is off target and its frequency is not meaningful. V usage is TRBV10-2 and J usage is TRBJ1-1, with D possibly matching TRBD1 (6 bases). This CDR3 has 15 amino acids. Germline V CDR1 and CDR2: WSHSY, SAAADI. Trimming stripped 3 bases from V and 0 bases from J, with 11 bases between. CDR3 DNA sequence: TGCGCCAGCAGTGACAGGGGATTTATGAACACTGAAGCTTTCTTT. It translates to CASSDRGFMNTEAFF.

This clonotype is labeled as medium-sized. A library prepared for alpha chains yielded this beta chain as an off-target read; its size is of little meaning. This chain uses TRBV6-6 with TRBJ2-7; maybe TRBD2 (6 bases). This CDR3 is built from 15 residues. V lost 5 bases to trimming and J lost 2 bases, with 16 bases between them. The germline V gene has CDR1 MNHNY and CDR2 SVGAGI (reference sequence). CDR3 nucleotides: TGTGCCAGCAGTCTTCTGGCAGCGGGTCCCTACGAGCAGTACTTC. Protein sequence: CASSLLAAGPYEQYF.

This clonotype counts as medium-sized. In a library made to pick up alpha chains, this beta chain is a stray read with a size that means little. The chain employs TRBV7-8 and TRBJ2-1; weak D call: TRBD1 (6 bases). Per the germline V gene, CDR1 is SGHVS and CDR2 is FQNEAQ. CDR3 length: 15 amino acids. V was cut by 4 bases and J by 6 bases, with 16 bases left in between. The DNA for the CDR3 is TGTGCCAGCAGCTCCCCTCAGGGGACCCCCAATGAGCAGTTCTTC. This gives the protein CASSSPQGTPNEQFF.

This clonotype counts as medium-sized. Since it is a stray read in a library aimed at alpha chains, this beta chain has a size that is not meaningful. V gene TRBV7-9 combines with J gene TRBJ1-2; no clear D gene. The germline CDR1 and CDR2 sequences are SEHNR and FQNEAQ (reference sequence). The ends were cut back, 1 base at V and 4 bases at J, with 4 bases in the middle. The CDR3 spans 12 residues. The CDR3 reads CASSLDGYGYTF. Here the CDR3 DNA reads TGTGCCAGCAGCTTAGACGGCTATGGCTACACCTTC.

With regard to this clonotype: A library made for alpha chains picked up this beta chain off target, so its size means little. V usage is TRBV2 and J usage is TRBJ2-5; D is unclear. Trimming left V 2 bases short and J 2 bases short, with 9 bases between. From germline, CDR1 is SNHLY and CDR2 FYNNEI. The CDR3 has 14 amino acids. The CDR3 loop reads CASSEHPVQETQYF. CDR3 DNA sequence: TGTGCCAGCAGTGAACATCCGGTGCAAGAGACCCAGTACTTC. Full variable domain (remainder filled in from reference TRBV2 and TRBJ2-5): EPEVTQTPSHQVTQMGQEVILRCVPISNHLYFYWYRQILGQKVEFLVSFYNNEISEKSEIFDDQFSVERPDGSNFTLKIRSTKLEDSAMYFCASSEHPVQETQYFGPGTRLLVL.

By sample fraction, this clonotype is large. A library prepared for alpha chains yielded this beta chain as an off-target read; its size is of little meaning. The rearrangement uses TRBV5-1 and TRBJ2-2; TRBD2 aligns across 10 bases. Germline loops: CDR1 SGHRS, CDR2 YFSETQ. Germline trimming cut 4 bases from V and 5 bases from J; bases unmatched to any gene: 5. The CDR3 is 15 amino acids. CDR3 protein: CASSLGLARTGELFF. CDR3 DNA sequence: TGCGCCAGCAGCCTGGGACTAGCGCGGACCGGGGAGCTGTTTTTT.

Notes on this clonotype: Since the library was made to target alpha chains, this beta chain is a stray read and its abundance is not meaningful. The gene calls are TRBV9 and TRBJ2-1; the match to TRBD2 covers 9 bases. CDR1 SGDLS and CDR2 YYNGEE come from the germline V gene. The CDR3 spans 14 residues. The V segment lost 5 bases and the J segment 8 bases; nucleotides outside the gene matches: 8. As DNA, the CDR3 is TGTGCCAGCAGTTTTAGCGGGAGTGTCGATGAGCAGTTCTTC. Amino acid sequence: CASSFSGSVDEQFF.

This clonotype counts as large. This beta chain is an unintended read in a library built for alpha chains; its size means little. The chain uses TRBV6-5 and TRBJ1-2; TRBD1 aligns across 9 bases. Germline V gives CDR1 MNHEY, CDR2 SVGAGI. CDR3 length: 15 amino acids. V lost 2 bases to trimming and J lost 4 bases; unmatched junction nucleotides: 5. The CDR3 nucleotides read TGTGCCAGCAGTTACCCGGGACAGGGATCCTATGGCTACACCTTC. This codes for CASSYPGQGSYGYTF.

This clonotype was observed a handful of times. In a library made to pick up alpha chains, this beta chain is a stray read with a size that means little. The chain carries TRBV24-1 and TRBJ2-3; tentative D call: TRBD2 (6 bases). V lost 9 bases and J 2 bases, leaving 8 bases between the germline ends. CDR1 is KGHDR and CDR2 is SFDVKD in the germline V gene. The CDR3 consists of 12 residues. The CDR3 protein is CATRDFTDTQYF. The CDR3, as DNA: TGTGCCACCCGGGACTTCACAGATACGCAGTATTTT.

Within the sample, this clonotype is medium-sized. This beta chain appears as a stray read in a library generated for alpha chains; its size is not informative. This rearrangement joins TRBV2 to TRBJ1-5, with D unclear. This CDR3 contains 13 residues. The V gene lost 4 bases and the J gene lost 5 bases, with 9 bases spanning the gap. CDR1 SNHLY and CDR2 FYNNEI come from the germline V gene. This CDR3 is CASSVTGDQPQHF. CDR3 coding DNA: TGTGCCAGCAGTGTAACGGGCGATCAGCCCCAGCATTTT.

Sample share makes this clonotype medium-sized (0.01 to 0.1%). Being off target in a library aimed at alpha chains, this beta chain has a size of little meaning. This chain connects TRBV7-2 to TRBJ1-1; tentatively, D is TRBD1 (6 bases). The ends were cut back, 6 bases at V and 2 bases at J, with 13 bases in the middle. CDR1 is SGHTA, CDR2 FQGNSA, per germline. The CDR3 sequence is 14 residues long. The CDR3: CASRRGSTNTEAFF. CDR3 coding DNA: TGTGCCAGCAGAAGGGGGTCAACCAACACTGAAGCTTTCTTT.

In its sample, this clonotype ranks as medium-sized. Since it is a stray read in a library aimed at alpha chains, this beta chain has a size that is not meaningful. For the CDR3, the DNA is TGTGCCAGCAGAATGGGGTTGGGGGTTGGTTTTGGAGAGACCCAGTACTTC. Protein product: CASRMGLGVGFGETQYF. J is TRBJ2-5 and V is TRBV6-6; D may correspond to TRBD1 or TRBD2 (5 bases each). The CDR3 has 17 amino acids. In germline, CDR1 is MNHNY, CDR2 SVGAGI (reference sequence). Trimming shortened V by 6 bases and J by 4 bases, and 24 bases separated the two germline ends.

This clonotype was found many times. Being off target in a library aimed at alpha chains, this beta chain has a size of little meaning. The chain uses TRBV20-1 and TRBJ2-2; no firm D call. V was cut by 5 bases and J by 4 bases, with 14 bases left in between. The CDR3 covers 14 residues. The germline gives CDR1 DFQATT, CDR2 SNEGSKA (reference sequence). The CDR3 protein is CSAPRSVTTGELFF. CDR3 DNA sequence: TGCAGTGCTCCCCGGTCGGTCACCACCGGGGAGCTGTTTTTT.

A word on this clonotype: This beta chain came through as a stray read in a library set up for alpha chains, and its size says little. This chain connects TRBV11-1 to TRBJ2-7, with D perhaps matching TRBD2 (6 bases). Germline CDR1 reads SGHAT; CDR2 reads FQDESV (reference sequence). V lost 1 base to trimming and J lost 0 bases, with 16 bases between them. The CDR3 runs to 17 residues. The CDR3 DNA follows: TGTGCCAGCAGCTTAGGGGGCGGCGGGGCCAGCTCCTACGAGCAGTACTTC. Its protein is CASSLGGGGASSYEQYF.

By share, this clonotype ranks as medium-sized. Within a library made for alpha chains, this beta chain is off target, and its count is uninformative. V is TRBV5-1 and J is TRBJ2-7; no reliable D call. CDR3 length: 13 amino acids. Germline loops: CDR1 SGHRS, CDR2 YFSETQ. Trimming pared 5 bases from V and 7 bases from J, leaving 16 bases between. The CDR3 coding sequence is TGCGCCAGCAGATCTAGAGAGTACGGAGAGCAGTACTTC. Translating gives CASRSREYGEQYF. Full variable domain (remainder filled in from reference TRBV5-1 and TRBJ2-7): KAGVTQTPRYLIKTRGQQVTLSCSPISGHRSVSWYQQTPGQGLQFLFEYFSETQRNKGNFPGRFSGRQFSNSRSEMNVSTLELGDSALYLCASRSREYGEQYFGPGTRLTVT.

About this clonotype: This beta chain represents an off-target read in a library built for alpha chains; its size is of limited meaning. The rearrangement joins TRBV28 to TRBJ2-3; the D is unclear. CDR1 and CDR2 (germline): MDHEN, SYDVKM. Deletions cut 6 bases from V and 8 bases from J, with 12 bases between. The CDR3 is 12 amino acids. CDR3 loop: CASRRESGTQYF. The CDR3 DNA reads TGTGCCAGCAGGCGAGAGTCGGGTACGCAGTATTTT. The full variable domain, in which reference TRBV28 and TRBJ2-3 provide the parts outside the CDR3, is DVKVTQSSRYLVKRTGEKVFLECVQDMDHENMFWYRQDPGLGLRLIYFSYDVKMKEKGDIPEGYSVSREKKERFSLILESASTNQTSMYLCASRRESGTQYFGPGTRLTVL.